A selection of T cell receptor beta chains follows, all from one sample in a study of cytomegalovirus exposure and HLA in healthy donors. Clones were read by immunoSEQ multiplex PCR, and TCRdb kept only the in-frame ones, dropping some. The table has about 78,000 clones, around 58% seen once. Sequenced material: PBMCs. These receptor sequences come from a young man in good health and CMV-seropositive. CDR3s leave out the opening cysteine and the closing phenylalanine or tryptophan.

j_call | v_call | cdr3_aa
TRBJ1-5 | TRBV7-9 | ASRHRTGGALGQPQH
TRBJ2-1 | TRBV27 | ASTLQGANEQF
TRBJ2-7 | TRBV19 | ASSIDASGEQY
TRBJ1-1 | TRBV28 | ATTGVEAF
TRBJ2-5 | TRBV7-6 | ASSRAGGFETQY
TRBJ2-5 | TRBV5-1 | ASSFTGDVTQY
TRBJ2-7 | TRBV4-1 | ASSQGGSQAEQY
TRBJ1-5 | TRBV19 | ASHWGLGSNQPQH
TRBJ2-7 | TRBV27 | ASSTRQGVNYEQY
TRBJ1-1 | TRBV4-1 | ASSQDMGAWNTEAF
TRBJ2-3 | TRBV5-1 | ASSLLGSGADTQY
TRBJ1-4 | TRBV18 | ASSPSGSANEKLF
TRBJ2-5 | TRBV7-9 | ASSLGVGGETQY
TRBJ1-1 | TRBV28 | ASSLGRGNTEAF
TRBJ1-2 | TRBV28 | ASIRQGHFNYGYT
TRBJ2-1 | TRBV6-1 | ASSEPRLAGGPRHLYEQF
TRBJ2-2 | TRBV2 | ASGTPNTGELF
TRBJ2-5 | TRBV28 | ASSLRRQETQY
TRBJ1-4 | TRBV4-1 | ASKRGGLTTNEKLF
TRBJ1-5 | TRBV19 | ASTSTGNQPQH
TRBJ1-5 | TRBV19 | ASSLGRWPSHQPQH
TRBJ1-1 | TRBV7-3 | ASSWGGMNTEAF
TRBJ2-1 | TRBV4-2 | ASSQAVWSTTYNEQF
TRBJ1-3 | TRBV7-2 | ASSLYRGAGNTIY
TRBJ2-1 | TRBV19 | ASSGRTGEVANEQF
TRBJ2-5 | TRBV6-1 | TSGSGDRKTQY
TRBJ2-5 | TRBV5-4 | ASSMGLAGEETQY
TRBJ2-2 | TRBV7-3 | ASWGRTGNTGELF
TRBJ2-7 | TRBV2 | ASSDRVYEQY
TRBJ1-3 | TRBV11-3 | ASSPTGALSGNTIY
TRBJ2-7 | TRBV15 | ATSRDLPGQGGYEQY
TRBJ1-1 | TRBV29-1 | SGAGSNTEAF
TRBJ1-1 | TRBV11-1 | ASSLSTGTGRLSLTEAF
TRBJ2-3 | TRBV19 | ASSDLGGTVVPDTQY
TRBJ2-5 | TRBV27 | ASSLFGDRQETQY
TRBJ1-1 | TRBV12-5 | AEGGFGEAF
TRBJ1-2 | TRBV29-1 | SVEEVEYGYT
TRBJ2-2 | TRBV21-1 | ASSKEGASGGLEPGTGELF
TRBJ2-1 | TRBV28 | ASRGGGYEQF
TRBJ1-6 | TRBV4-1 | ASSQSRGQNSPLH
TRBJ1-1 | TRBV2 | ASSVDPDTEAF
TRBJ2-2 | TRBV25-1 | ASSGGLAGPNTGELF
TRBJ2-7 | TRBV2 | ASSVGTSDYEQY
TRBJ1-2 | TRBV12-5 | ASGPAGYGYT
TRBJ1-6 | TRBV7-9 | ASSFNQRQGNSPLH
TRBJ2-7 | TRBV7-9 | ASGTAGYEQY
TRBJ2-7 | TRBV1 | TSSPTGIYEQY
TRBJ1-1 | TRBV28 | ASSLLMNTEAF
TRBJ2-7 | TRBV4-1 | ASSQDRGTFGEQY
TRBJ2-5 | TRBV30 | AWSATNLASPD